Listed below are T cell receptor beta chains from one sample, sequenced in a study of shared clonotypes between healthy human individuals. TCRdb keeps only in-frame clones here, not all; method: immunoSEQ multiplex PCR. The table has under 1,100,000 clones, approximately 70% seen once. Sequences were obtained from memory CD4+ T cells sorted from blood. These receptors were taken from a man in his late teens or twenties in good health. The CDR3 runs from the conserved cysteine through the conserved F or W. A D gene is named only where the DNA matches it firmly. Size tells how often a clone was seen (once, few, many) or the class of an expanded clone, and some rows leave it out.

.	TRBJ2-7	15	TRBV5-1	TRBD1	TGCGCCAGCAGCTTGGCCGGGACAGGGGCTCGGGAGCAGTACTTC	CASSLAGTGAREQYF
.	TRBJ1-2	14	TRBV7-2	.	TGTGCCAGCACCACGGGAGGGGGGTATGGTGGCTACACCTTC	CASTTGGGYGGYTF
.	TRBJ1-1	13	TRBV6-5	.	TGTGCCAGCAGTTCGCTGTTGAACACTGAAGCTTTCTTT	CASSSLLNTEAFF
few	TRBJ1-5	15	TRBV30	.	TGTGCCTGGAGTCAGGCGGGCCTCGTTATTCAGCCCCAGCATTTT	CAWSQAGLVIQPQHF
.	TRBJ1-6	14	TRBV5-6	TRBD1	TGTGCCAGCAGCACAGGGGGCTATAATTCACCCCTCCACTTT	CASSTGGYNSPLHF
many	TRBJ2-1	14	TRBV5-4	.	TGTGCCAGCAGCTTGGGGCGGGACTACAATGAGCAGTTCTTC	CASSLGRDYNEQFF
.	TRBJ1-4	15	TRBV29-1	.	TGCAGCGTTGAGCGGAGGGATCCGACTAATGAAAAACTGTTTTTT	CSVERRDPTNEKLFF
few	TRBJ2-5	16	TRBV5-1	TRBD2	TGCGCCAGCAGCTGGCGGCTAGCGGGGGATCAAGAGACCCAGTACTTC	CASSWRLAGDQETQYF
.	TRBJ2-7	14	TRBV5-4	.	TGTGCCAGCAGCTTGTCAGGGGAGGGTTACGAGCAGTACTTC	CASSLSGEGYEQYF
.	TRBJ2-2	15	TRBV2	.	TGTGCCAGCAGTGTTAATACAGGGTTCACCGGGGAGCTGTTTTTT	CASSVNTGFTGELFF
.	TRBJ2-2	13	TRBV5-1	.	TGCGCCAGCAGCTACCGGGACACCGGGGAGCTGTTTTTT	CASSYRDTGELFF
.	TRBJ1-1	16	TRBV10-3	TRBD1	TGTGCCATCAGTGATGACAGGGGGCCAGGGGGCACTGAAGCTTTCTTT	CAISDDRGPGGTEAFF
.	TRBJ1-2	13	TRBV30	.	TGTGCCTGGAGATCAGAGAAATCGGGTGGCTACACCTTC	CAWRSEKSGGYTF